A selection of T cell receptor beta chains follows, all from one sample in a study of T cells in narcolepsy. The assay was immunoSEQ multiplex PCR, and TCRdb's table has in-frame clones only and misses some. This table holds 21,000 or so clones, 90% to 95% found once. The sequencing sample was made of CD45RA- memory CD4+ T cells from PBMCs. These receptors were collected from a human donor with narcolepsy. CDR3s include the opening cysteine and the closing phenylalanine or tryptophan. The D gene is left open where the match is weak. The size field is filled for only some rows; it gives once, few, many or a size class.

CDR3 DNA,CDR3 protein,D gene,V gene,clone size,J gene
TGTGCCTGGAGTGTGTGGGGGTATGGCTACACCTTC,CAWSVWGYGYTF,NA,TRBV30,NA,TRBJ1-2
TGCAGCGTTTCTGACGGACTACTAGGCAATCAGCCCCAGCATTTT,CSVSDGLLGNQPQHF,NA,TRBV29-1,few,TRBJ1-5
TGTGCCAGCAGCGTTCCCGGAACAGTTAATCAGCCCCAGCATTTT,CASSVPGTVNQPQHF,NA,TRBV7-9,NA,TRBJ1-5
TGTGCCAGCAGCGTAGTACCCGGGGGAGAGACCCAGTACTTC,CASSVVPGGETQYF,NA,TRBV9,NA,TRBJ2-5
TGTGCCAGCAGCCCGTGGTCCCCCAGGACGGTTAAAACCTACAATGAGCAGTTCTTC,CASSPWSPRTVKTYNEQFF,NA,TRBV7-2,NA,TRBJ2-1
TGTGCCAGCAGACCTCCGGGACCACCCGCCGAGCAGTACTTC,CASRPPGPPAEQYF,NA,TRBV28,NA,TRBJ2-7
TGTGCCAGCAGCTTAGAGGGCGGTCTCACAGATACGCAGTATTTT,CASSLEGGLTDTQYF,NA,TRBV7-6,once,TRBJ2-3
TGTGCCAGCAGCTTAATTCCGGTAGGAGTTAATAATGAGCAGTTCTTC,CASSLIPVGVNNEQFF,NA,TRBV7-3,NA,TRBJ2-1
TGTGCCAGCAGTTCCATCCAAGAGACCCAGTACTTC,CASSSIQETQYF,NA,TRBV6-6,NA,TRBJ2-5
TGTGCCATCAGTGACCCGATGAATGAAGCTTTCTTT,CAISDPMNEAFF,NA,TRBV10-3,NA,TRBJ1-1
TGTGCCAGCAGCTTAGATGGGGACGGCACCTACGAGCAGTACTTC,CASSLDGDGTYEQYF,NA,TRBV7-2,NA,TRBJ2-7
TGTGCCAGCAGCCAAGGTCTCCCTATGACTAGCGCGTCCTACGAGCAGTACTTC,CASSQGLPMTSASYEQYF,TRBD2,TRBV4-2,NA,TRBJ2-7
TGTGCCAGCTCACCCCCGACTAGCGGTGAGCAGTTCTTC,CASSPPTSGEQFF,TRBD2,TRBV18,NA,TRBJ2-1
TGTGCCAGCAGACTGGTGGACTCCTCTTCCTACAATGAGCAGTTCTTC,CASRLVDSSSYNEQFF,NA,TRBV5-6,NA,TRBJ2-1
TGTGCCAGCTCACCAGGAGGGGCTGGCTACGAGCAGTACTTC,CASSPGGAGYEQYF,NA,TRBV18,NA,TRBJ2-7
TGCGCCAGCAGCGCGGGGGGAAGATTCACAGATACGCAGTATTTT,CASSAGGRFTDTQYF,TRBD2,TRBV4-1,NA,TRBJ2-3
TGTGCCAGCGGGGGGTTCCGGAAGACCGGGGAGCTGTTTTTT,CASGGFRKTGELFF,NA,TRBV7-2,NA,TRBJ2-2
TGTGCCATCAGTGAGTCTTCTGGTGGGAACATTCAGTACTTC,CAISESSGGNIQYF,NA,TRBV10-3,NA,TRBJ2-4
TGCGCCAGCAGCTTGAGGGGACGCTACGAGCAGTACTTC,CASSLRGRYEQYF,NA,TRBV5-1,NA,TRBJ2-7
TGTGCCACCGCCCTCGGGACACCCAACACCGGGGAGCTGTTTTTT,CATALGTPNTGELFF,NA,TRBV19,NA,TRBJ2-2
TGTGCCAGCAGCGCTCAGGTGCCCACAGATACGCAGTATTTT,CASSAQVPTDTQYF,NA,TRBV6-1,NA,TRBJ2-3
TGCGCCAGCAGTTGGACCGAGAACTATGGCTACACCTTC,CASSWTENYGYTF,NA,TRBV5-1,NA,TRBJ1-2
TGTGCCAGCAGCCCTACTCGGACAGGGGGCGCAACGGGAAACACCATATATTTT,CASSPTRTGGATGNTIYF,TRBD1,TRBV7-2,NA,TRBJ1-3
TGTGCCAGTAGTATTGATGCCTTCCATTCCTACGAGCAGTACTTC,CASSIDAFHSYEQYF,NA,TRBV19,once,TRBJ2-7
TGCGCCAGCAGGACAGTCAACACCGGGGAGCTGTTTTTT,CASRTVNTGELFF,NA,TRBV5-1,NA,TRBJ2-2
TGTGCCAGTAGTATCGGGCACAGCAACTATGGCTACACCTTC,CASSIGHSNYGYTF,NA,TRBV19,NA,TRBJ1-2
TGTGCCAGCAGCTCCAATGAGGGCTATGGCTACACCTTC,CASSSNEGYGYTF,NA,TRBV7-2,NA,TRBJ1-2
TGTGCCAGCAGTTATATAGGACAGCCCCAGCATTTT,CASSYIGQPQHF,NA,TRBV6-5,NA,TRBJ1-5
TGTGCCAGCAGCCAACAGATCTCTGGAAACACCATATATTTT,CASSQQISGNTIYF,NA,TRBV5-6,NA,TRBJ1-3
TGTGCCAGCAGCCCCTCGGGACAGGTTTTTTATGGCTACACCTTC,CASSPSGQVFYGYTF,TRBD1,TRBV5-5,once,TRBJ1-2
TGTGCCAGCAGTTTAAGGGGGCACACAGATACGCAGTATTTT,CASSLRGHTDTQYF,TRBD1,TRBV28,NA,TRBJ2-3
TGTGCCAGCAGCTATGACAGGAACTATGGCTACACCTTC,CASSYDRNYGYTF,NA,TRBV7-8,NA,TRBJ1-2
TGTGCCAGCAGGGGCAACTATGGCTACACCTTC,CASRGNYGYTF,NA,TRBV6-1,NA,TRBJ1-2
TGTGCCAGCAGTTTAGCAGGGGCAAACACCATATATTTT,CASSLAGANTIYF,NA,TRBV28,NA,TRBJ1-3
TGTGCCAGCAGCCAGGGCCGTGAGGACACTGAAGCTTTCTTT,CASSQGREDTEAFF,NA,TRBV7-9,NA,TRBJ1-1
TGCGCCAGCAGCTTGGTACAGGGACCCTACGAGCAGTACTTC,CASSLVQGPYEQYF,NA,TRBV5-1,once,TRBJ2-7
TGCAGCGTTGGCCCCCACTTGAACTCCTACGAGCAGTACTTC,CSVGPHLNSYEQYF,NA,TRBV29-1,once,TRBJ2-7
TGTGCCAGCAGTAACCTAGCGGGAGGGCAAGAGACCCAGTACTTC,CASSNLAGGQETQYF,TRBD2,TRBV27,NA,TRBJ2-5
TGTGCCACCAGCCCCGGTGGTCCGGGGGATGGGCAGCCCCAGCATTTT,CATSPGGPGDGQPQHF,NA,TRBV15,NA,TRBJ1-5
TGTGCCAGCAGTTTACCCCCGGGGGGGTCTTTCACTGAAGCTTTCTTT,CASSLPPGGSFTEAFF,NA,TRBV28,NA,TRBJ1-1
TGTGCCAGCTCACCTCAGGGGACTGGGGCCAACGTCCTGACTTTC,CASSPQGTGANVLTF,NA,TRBV18,NA,TRBJ2-6
TGTGCCATCAGTGAGGGGGTAGGTTCCTACGAGCAGTACTTC,CAISEGVGSYEQYF,NA,TRBV10-3,NA,TRBJ2-7
TGTGCCAGCAGCTTAGAACTAGCGGGAGACGAGCAGTACTTC,CASSLELAGDEQYF,TRBD2,TRBV5-4,once,TRBJ2-7
TGTGCCTGGAGTTTCCGTGGACTAGCCAAAAACATTCAGTACTTC,CAWSFRGLAKNIQYF,NA,TRBV30,NA,TRBJ2-4
TGCAGCGTTGAAGATCGCAGTTGGGAATTGGGCTATGGCTACACCTTC,CSVEDRSWELGYGYTF,NA,TRBV29-1,NA,TRBJ1-2
TGCGCCAGCAGCCAAGAGGGCGGGACTAGCGGGTTCAATGAGCAGTTCTTC,CASSQEGGTSGFNEQFF,TRBD2,TRBV4-3,NA,TRBJ2-1
TGTGCCACCCTCCGGAACGGAACCTACAATGAGCAGTTCTTC,CATLRNGTYNEQFF,NA,TRBV7-9,once,TRBJ2-1
TGTGCCAGCAGCCGCCCGGGAAACAATGAGCAGTTCTTC,CASSRPGNNEQFF,NA,TRBV5-4,NA,TRBJ2-1